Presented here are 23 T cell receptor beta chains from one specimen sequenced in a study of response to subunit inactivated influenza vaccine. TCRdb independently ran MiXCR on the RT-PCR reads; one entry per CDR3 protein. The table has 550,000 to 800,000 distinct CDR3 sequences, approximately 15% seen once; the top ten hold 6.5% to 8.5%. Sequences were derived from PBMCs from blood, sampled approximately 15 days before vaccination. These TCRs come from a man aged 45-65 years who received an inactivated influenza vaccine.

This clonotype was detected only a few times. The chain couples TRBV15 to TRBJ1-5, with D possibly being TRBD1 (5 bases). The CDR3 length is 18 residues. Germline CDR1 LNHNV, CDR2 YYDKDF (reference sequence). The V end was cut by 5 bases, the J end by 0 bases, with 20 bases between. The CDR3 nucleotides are TGTGCCACCAGCGGAGGTAGGCAGGGAATATTTAGCAATCAGCCCCAGCATTTT. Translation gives CATSGGRQGIFSNQPQHF.

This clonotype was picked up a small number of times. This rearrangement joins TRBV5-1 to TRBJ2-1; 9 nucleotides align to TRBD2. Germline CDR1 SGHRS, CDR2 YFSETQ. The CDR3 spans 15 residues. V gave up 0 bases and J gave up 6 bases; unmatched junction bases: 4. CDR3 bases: TGCGCCAGCAGCTTGGACGGCGGGAGGGCCAATGAGCAGTTCTTC. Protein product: CASSLDGGRANEQFF.

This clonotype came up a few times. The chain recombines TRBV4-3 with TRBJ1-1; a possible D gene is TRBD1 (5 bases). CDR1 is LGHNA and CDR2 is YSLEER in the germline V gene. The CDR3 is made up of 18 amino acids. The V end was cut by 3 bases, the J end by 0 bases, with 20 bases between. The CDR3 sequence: CASSHDRMGTPMNTEAFF. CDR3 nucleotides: TGCGCCAGCAGCCACGACCGAATGGGGACTCCGATGAACACTGAAGCTTTCTTT.

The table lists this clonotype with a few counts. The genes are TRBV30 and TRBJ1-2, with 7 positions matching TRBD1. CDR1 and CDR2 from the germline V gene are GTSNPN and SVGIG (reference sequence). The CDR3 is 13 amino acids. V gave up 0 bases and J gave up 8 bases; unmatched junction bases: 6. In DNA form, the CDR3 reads TGTGCCTGGAGTGTAAGGCCCAGGGGGGGCTACACCTTC. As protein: CAWSVRPRGGYTF.

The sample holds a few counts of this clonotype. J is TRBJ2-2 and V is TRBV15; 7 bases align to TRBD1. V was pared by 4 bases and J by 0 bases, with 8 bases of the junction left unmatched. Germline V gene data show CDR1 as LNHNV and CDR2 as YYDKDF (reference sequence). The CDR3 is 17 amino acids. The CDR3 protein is CATSTMPGQSNTGELFF. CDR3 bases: TGTGCCACCAGCACCATGCCGGGACAGTCGAACACCGGGGAGCTGTTTTTT.

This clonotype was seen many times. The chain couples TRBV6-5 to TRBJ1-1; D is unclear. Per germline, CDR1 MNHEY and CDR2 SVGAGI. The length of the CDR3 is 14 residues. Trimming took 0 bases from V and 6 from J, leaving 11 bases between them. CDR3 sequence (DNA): TGTGCCAGCAGTTACTCGCCCAGTCAATCTGAAGCTTTCTTT. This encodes CASSYSPSQSEAFF.

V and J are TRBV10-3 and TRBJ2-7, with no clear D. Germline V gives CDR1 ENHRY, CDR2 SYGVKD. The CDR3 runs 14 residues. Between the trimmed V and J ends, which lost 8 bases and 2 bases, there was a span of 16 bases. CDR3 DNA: TGTGCCATCGGGCGCGATCCAGAGACCTACGAGCAGTACTTC. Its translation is CAIGRDPETYEQYF.

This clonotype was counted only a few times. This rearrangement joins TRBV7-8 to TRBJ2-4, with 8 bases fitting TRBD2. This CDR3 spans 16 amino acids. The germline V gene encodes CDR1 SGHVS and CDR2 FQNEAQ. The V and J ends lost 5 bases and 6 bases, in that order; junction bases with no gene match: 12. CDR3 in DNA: TGTGCCAGCAGCCCCTTCTCCGGGGGGGCAGCAAACATTCAGTACTTC. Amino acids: CASSPFSGGAANIQYF. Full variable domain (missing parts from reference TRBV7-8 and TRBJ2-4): GAGVSQSPRYKVAKRGQDVALRCDPISGHVSLFWYQQALGQGPEFLTYFQNEAQLDKSGLPSDRFFAERPEGSVSTLKIQRTQQEDSAVYLCASSPFSGGAANIQYFGAGTRLSVL.

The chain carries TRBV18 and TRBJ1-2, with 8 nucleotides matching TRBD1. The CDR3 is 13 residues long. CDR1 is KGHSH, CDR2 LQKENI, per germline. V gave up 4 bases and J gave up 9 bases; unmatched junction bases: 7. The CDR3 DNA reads TGTGCCAGCTCACTACAGGGGGAGATGAGCTACACCTTC. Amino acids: CASSLQGEMSYTF.

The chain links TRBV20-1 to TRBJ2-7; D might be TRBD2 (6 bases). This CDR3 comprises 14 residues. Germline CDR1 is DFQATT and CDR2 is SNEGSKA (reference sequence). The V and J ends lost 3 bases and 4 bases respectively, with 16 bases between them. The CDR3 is CSASPQRSGYEQYF. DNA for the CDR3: TGCAGTGCTAGCCCCCAGCGGAGCGGGTACGAGCAGTACTTC.

CDR3 DNA: TGTGCCAGCACCTACGGGGTTGGGCGATATGGCTACACCTTC. Protein product: CASTYGVGRYGYTF. The chain employs TRBV28 and TRBJ1-2; the D is unclear. The CDR3 has 14 residues. The V end was cut by 7 bases, the J end by 5 bases, with 17 bases between. Germline-derived CDR1 and CDR2 are MDHEN and SYDVKM.

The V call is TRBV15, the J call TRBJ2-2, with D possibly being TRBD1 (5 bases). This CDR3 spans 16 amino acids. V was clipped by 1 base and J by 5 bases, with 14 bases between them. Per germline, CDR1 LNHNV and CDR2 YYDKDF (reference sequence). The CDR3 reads CATSRAGFGVTGELFF. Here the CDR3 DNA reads TGTGCCACCAGCAGAGCAGGGTTTGGGGTTACCGGGGAGCTGTTTTTT.

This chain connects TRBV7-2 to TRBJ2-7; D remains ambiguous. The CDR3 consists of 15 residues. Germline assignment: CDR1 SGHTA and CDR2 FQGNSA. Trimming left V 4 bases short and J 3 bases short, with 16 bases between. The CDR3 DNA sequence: TGTGCCAGCAGCTCGCGACAAACCGAAAGCTACGAGCAGTACTTC. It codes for CASSSRQTESYEQYF. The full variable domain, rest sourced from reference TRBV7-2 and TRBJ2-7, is GAGVSQSPSNKVTEKGKDVELRCDPISGHTALYWYRQSLGQGLEFLIYFQGNSAPDKSGLPSDRFSAERTGGSVSTLTIQRTQQEDSAVYLCASSSRQTESYEQYFGPGTRLTVT.

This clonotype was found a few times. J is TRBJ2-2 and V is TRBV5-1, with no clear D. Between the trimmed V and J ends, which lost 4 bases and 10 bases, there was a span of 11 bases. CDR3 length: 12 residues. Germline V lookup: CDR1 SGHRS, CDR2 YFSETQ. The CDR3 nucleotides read TGCGCCAGCAGCCCGAGACGAGAGGAGCTGTTTTTT. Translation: CASSPRREELFF. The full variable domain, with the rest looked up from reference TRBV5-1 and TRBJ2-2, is KAGVTQTPRYLIKTRGQQVTLSCSPISGHRSVSWYQQTPGQGLQFLFEYFSETQRNKGNFPGRFSGRQFSNSRSEMNVSTLELGDSALYLCASSPRREELFFGEGSRLTVL.

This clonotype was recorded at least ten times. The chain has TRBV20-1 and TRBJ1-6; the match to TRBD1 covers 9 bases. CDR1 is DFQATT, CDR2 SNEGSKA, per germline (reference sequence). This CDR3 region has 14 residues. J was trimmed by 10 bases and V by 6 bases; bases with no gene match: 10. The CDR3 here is CSASRDRVGSPLHF. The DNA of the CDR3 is TGCAGTGCGAGCCGGGACAGGGTAGGGTCACCCCTCCACTTT.

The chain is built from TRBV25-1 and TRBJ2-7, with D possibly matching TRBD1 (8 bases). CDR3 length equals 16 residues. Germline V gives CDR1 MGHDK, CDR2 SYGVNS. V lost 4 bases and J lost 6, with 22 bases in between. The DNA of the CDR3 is TGTGCCAGCAGTGCCCAGGGGGCGGGGGTCTTCGGCGAGCAGTACTTC. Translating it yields CASSAQGAGVFGEQYF.

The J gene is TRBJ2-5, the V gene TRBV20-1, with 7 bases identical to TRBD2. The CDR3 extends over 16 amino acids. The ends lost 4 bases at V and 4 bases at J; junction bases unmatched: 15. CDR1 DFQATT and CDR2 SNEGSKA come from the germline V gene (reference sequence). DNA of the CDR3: TGCAGTGCTAAAGGACCAGCGGGAATCATCGGAGAGACCCAGTACTTC. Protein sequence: CSAKGPAGIIGETQYF.

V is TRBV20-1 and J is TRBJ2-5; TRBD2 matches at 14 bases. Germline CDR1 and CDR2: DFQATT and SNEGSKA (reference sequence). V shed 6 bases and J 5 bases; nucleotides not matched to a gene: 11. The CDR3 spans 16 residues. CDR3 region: CSARLAGGREAETQYF. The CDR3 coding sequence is TGCAGTGCCAGACTAGCGGGAGGGCGTGAGGCCGAGACCCAGTACTTC.

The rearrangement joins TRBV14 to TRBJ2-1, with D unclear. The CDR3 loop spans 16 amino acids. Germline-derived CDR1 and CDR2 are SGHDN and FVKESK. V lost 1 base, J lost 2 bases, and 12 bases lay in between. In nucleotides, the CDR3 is TGTGCCAGCAGCCAAGTAGGAAGGGTGACCTACAATGAGCAGTTCTTC. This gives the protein CASSQVGRVTYNEQFF.

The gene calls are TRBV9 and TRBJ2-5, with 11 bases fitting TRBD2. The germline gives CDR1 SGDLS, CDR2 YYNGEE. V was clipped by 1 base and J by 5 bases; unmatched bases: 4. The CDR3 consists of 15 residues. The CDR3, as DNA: TGTGCCAGCAGCGTAACTAGCGGGGGTTGGGAGACCCAGTACTTC. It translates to CASSVTSGGWETQYF.

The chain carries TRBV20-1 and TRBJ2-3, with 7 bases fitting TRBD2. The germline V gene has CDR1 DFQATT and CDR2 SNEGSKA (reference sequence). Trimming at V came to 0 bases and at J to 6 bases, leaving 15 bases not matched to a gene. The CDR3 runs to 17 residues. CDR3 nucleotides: TGCAGTGCTAGAGATCGGGACTATACGACTTTTGCGGATACGCAGTATTTT. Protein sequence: CSARDRDYTTFADTQYF.

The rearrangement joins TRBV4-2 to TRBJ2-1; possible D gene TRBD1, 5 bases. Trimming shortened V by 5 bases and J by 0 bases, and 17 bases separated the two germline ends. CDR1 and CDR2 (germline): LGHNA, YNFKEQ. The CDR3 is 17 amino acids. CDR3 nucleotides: TGTGCCAGCAGCACTGGAAACCAGGGAAACTCCTACAATGAGCAGTTCTTC. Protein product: CASSTGNQGNSYNEQFF.

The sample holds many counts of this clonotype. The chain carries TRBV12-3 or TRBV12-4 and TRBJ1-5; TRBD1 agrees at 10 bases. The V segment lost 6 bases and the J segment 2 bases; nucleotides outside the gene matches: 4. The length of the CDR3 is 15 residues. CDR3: CASRLGTGGNQPQHF. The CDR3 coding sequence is TGTGCCAGCAGGCTCGGGACAGGGGGCAATCAGCCCCAGCATTTT.